This T cell receptor (beta chain) originates from a study of cytomegalovirus exposure and HLA in healthy donors. Overall study results and limits: According to reports, the classifier identified cytomegalovirus status with high specificity and sensitivity.

In the case of this clone: Its antigen remains unidentified.

Germline values: CDR1 SGDLS, CDR2 YYNGEE. Germline trimming cut 3 bases from V and 6 bases from J; bases unmatched to any gene: 12. The CDR3 length is 16 residues. Primers: 60 Vbeta forward and 13 Jbeta reverse. Assay: immunoSEQ multiplex PCR; the TCRdb copy retains only in-frame clones and omits some. The sample totals 70,000 to 100,000 clones. The rearrangement uses TRBV9 and TRBJ2-3, with 8 bases matching TRBD2. The sequence was collected from a girl between 10 and 17 years old in good health and CMV-seropositive. The sample consisted of PBMCs. The CDR3 region has the DNA TGTGCCAGCAGCGCATCGAATAGCGGGGCGGGGGATACGCAGTATTTT. It is translated as CASSASNSGAGDTQYF.